The present T cell receptor (beta chain) was sequenced within a study of long-term antiretroviral therapy in people with HIV. Overall study results and limits: Participants lacked recorded data on ART adherence, viral resistance or therapy changes. Spans of CDR3 length were tighter for HIV repertoires than for controls. Following ART, diversity rose but still fell short of transplant donor controls.

Two or more post-ART PBMC samples, plus at least one pre-ART sample, were available for each donor. It was version v3.0 of the immunoSEQ assay that was run at survey level. Repertoires were generated with immunoSEQ multiplex PCR, while TCRdb's copy carries only in-frame clones and drops some. This sample has 7,000 to 8,000 clones, with around 79% found just once. Note on this clone: Antigen specificity is unknown.

The CDR3 contains 13 residues. With 11 bases removed from V and 1 base from J, the gap between germline ends came to 14 bases. Per germline, CDR1 MNHNS and CDR2 SASEGT. The gene calls are TRBV6-1 and TRBJ1-2; D not certain. Sequenced material: unsorted PBMCs, taken 0.1 years after starting antiretroviral therapy. This clonotype was sampled from a man aged 35 to 55 with HIV. As DNA, the CDR3 is TGTGCCGCCGCGCCGACGGGTAACTATGGCTACACCTTC. This codes for CAAAPTGNYGYTF.